This is a list of T cell receptor beta chains from one sample in a study of cytomegalovirus exposure and HLA in healthy donors. Method: immunoSEQ multiplex PCR; TCRdb's copy keeps in-frame clones and lacks some. The table lists some 150,000 clones, around 62% of them singletons, with around 2.9% in the top ten. Sequenced material: PBMCs. Every receptor here comes from a man aged 40-49 years in good health and CMV-seronegative. CDR3s leave out the opening cysteine and the closing phenylalanine or tryptophan. The order of the fields is V gene, J gene, CDR3 protein.

V: TRBV6-1
J: TRBJ1-6
CDR3: ASTGGSSYNSPLH

V: TRBV19
J: TRBJ2-6
CDR3: ASSMKGFASGANVLT

V: TRBV6-1
J: TRBJ1-2
CDR3: ASSDRTGYNGYT

V: TRBV7-6
J: TRBJ2-7
CDR3: ASSLAGGSYEQY

V: TRBV20-1
J: TRBJ2-7
CDR3: SASLVYEQY

V: TRBV7-8
J: TRBJ2-4
CDR3: ASSLNRGFGIQY

V: TRBV7-2
J: TRBJ2-7
CDR3: ASSQFRGMGYEQY

V: TRBV19
J: TRBJ1-1
CDR3: ASQLGQNTEAF

V: TRBV2
J: TRBJ2-1
CDR3: ASSEGVSWYNEQF

V: TRBV7-6
J: TRBJ2-3
CDR3: ASGKGGGVTDTQY

V: TRBV19
J: TRBJ1-1
CDR3: ASSMVGQGAVRTEAF

V: TRBV19
J: TRBJ2-7
CDR3: ASSDIWAGEVDEQY

V: TRBV6-5
J: TRBJ2-6
CDR3: ASSLGGTGANVLT

V: TRBV6-1
J: TRBJ2-7
CDR3: ASTDTRGRYEQY

V: TRBV4-1
J: TRBJ2-1
CDR3: ASRKISGSYNEQF

V: TRBV6-4
J: TRBJ2-1
CDR3: ASSALDGGYNEQF

V: TRBV14
J: TRBJ1-6
CDR3: ASSQDPGSGSPLH

V: TRBV9
J: TRBJ2-7
CDR3: ASSVVAAREY

V: TRBV19
J: TRBJ2-1
CDR3: ASSTLAGRHERF

V: TRBV2
J: TRBJ2-2
CDR3: ASRRVPGGPLF

V: TRBV30
J: TRBJ2-5
CDR3: AWTVQETQY

V: TRBV6-5
J: -
CDR3: ASTSGTGTYEQY

V: TRBV5-1
J: TRBJ2-1
CDR3: ASRTSGGGSEQF

V: TRBV7-2
J: TRBJ2-5
CDR3: ASSLAGLAGETQY

V: TRBV19
J: TRBJ2-1
CDR3: ARSGGTYNEQF

V: TRBV30
J: TRBJ2-7
CDR3: AWSVWTTAAYEQY

V: TRBV5-1
J: TRBJ2-2
CDR3: ASSLQGGRTGELF

V: TRBV7-2
J: TRBJ2-1
CDR3: ASSLGGPGRRGDNEQF

V: TRBV5-5
J: TRBJ1-3
CDR3: ASQHIANTIY

V: TRBV5-1
J: TRBJ2-5
CDR3: ASRASGGFQETQY

V: TRBV6-5
J: TRBJ1-6
CDR3: ASSYNRGVERSPLH

V: TRBV7-2
J: TRBJ1-5
CDR3: ASSSGTVNQPQH

V: TRBV6-1
J: TRBJ2-5
CDR3: ASSEVGGRGGETQY

V: TRBV19
J: TRBJ1-1
CDR3: ASSRDRIMNTEAF

V: TRBV9
J: TRBJ2-7
CDR3: ASSARPQNLDREIYEQY

V: TRBV7-2
J: TRBJ2-3
CDR3: ASSLGLTVTHTDTQY

V: TRBV7-2
J: TRBJ1-4
CDR3: ASSGRTGNVEKLF

V: TRBV5-1
J: TRBJ1-2
CDR3: ASSLGQNYGYT

V: TRBV28
J: TRBJ1-1
CDR3: ASSARTGFEAF